Below, 25 T cell receptor beta chains from the same sample are listed, as sequenced in a study of T cell responses to AZD1222 COVID-19 vaccine. The assay was immunoSEQ multiplex PCR, and TCRdb's table has in-frame clones only and misses some. The sample consists of around 140,000 clones, approximately 88% of them appearing once. This sample comprised peripheral blood, obtained 28 days after the second dose of the MenACWY control vaccine. All receptors come from an adult who received the MenACWY meningococcal vaccine as a control.

The chain recombines TRBV14 with TRBJ1-4; no firm D call. CDR3 length: 15 residues. The V gene's germline CDR1 is SGHDN and CDR2 FVKESK. Between the trimmed V and J ends, which lost 0 bases and 7 bases, there was a span of 12 bases. The CDR3 nucleotides read TGTGCCAGCAGCCAAGACCTAGGGTTTGGTGAAAAACTGTTTTTT. Encoded protein: CASSQDLGFGEKLFF.

This chain links TRBV5-1 with TRBJ2-7; TRBD2 agrees at 13 bases. The CDR3 spans 16 residues. Germline V lookup: CDR1 SGHRS, CDR2 YFSETQ. V gave up 1 base and J gave up 6 bases; unmatched junction bases: 7. CDR3 loop: CASSLISGTSGTEQYF. The CDR3 DNA sequence: TGCGCCAGCAGCTTGATATCTGGGACTAGCGGGACCGAGCAGTACTTC. The entire variable domain, with the rest obtained from reference TRBV5-1 and TRBJ2-7, is as follows: KAGVTQTPRYLIKTRGQQVTLSCSPISGHRSVSWYQQTPGQGLQFLFEYFSETQRNKGNFPGRFSGRQFSNSRSEMNVSTLELGDSALYLCASSLISGTSGTEQYFGPGTRLTVT.

This chain links TRBV19 with TRBJ2-1; 7 bases match TRBD1. The CDR3 spans 15 residues. Unmatched junction bases numbered 5, after V lost 6 bases and J lost 0 bases. CDR1 is LNHDA, CDR2 SQIVND, per germline (reference sequence). CDR3 nucleotide sequence: TGTGCCAGTAGGCGAGGGGGCCACTCCTACAATGAGCAGTTCTTC. Protein sequence: CASRRGGHSYNEQFF.

This rearrangement joins TRBV29-1 to TRBJ1-1; 7 bases are a match to TRBD1. Unmatched junction bases numbered 2, after V lost 0 bases and J lost 7 bases. Germline loops: CDR1 SQVTM, CDR2 ANQGSEA. There are 12 residues in the CDR3. For the CDR3, the DNA is TGCAGCGTTGAAGACGGGACAGTTGAAGCTTTCTTT. Amino acids: CSVEDGTVEAFF.

The CDR3 protein is CASSLGLAPLHF. As DNA, the CDR3 is TGTGCCAGCAGTTTAGGGCTCGCACCCCTCCACTTT. The chain employs TRBV28 and TRBJ1-6, with no clear D. Trimming stripped 2 bases from V and 11 bases from J, with 7 bases between. There are 12 residues in the CDR3. Germline lookup yields CDR1 MDHEN and CDR2 SYDVKM.

The rearrangement joins TRBV2 to TRBJ2-2, with 7 nucleotides matching TRBD2. V lost 4 bases, J lost 1 base, and 3 bases stayed unmatched. CDR3 length: 15 amino acids. Germline V gives CDR1 SNHLY, CDR2 FYNNEI. CDR3 sequence reads: CASSALAVNTGELFF. The CDR3 nucleotides read TGTGCCAGCAGTGCGCTAGCGGTGAACACCGGGGAGCTGTTTTTT.

DNA for the CDR3: TGTGCCAGCAGTCGGACTAGCGGGAGCTACATTCAGTACTTC. Translating gives CASSRTSGSYIQYF. The chain is built from TRBV6-5 and TRBJ2-4; 13 bases are shared with TRBD2. Germline trimming cut 5 bases from V and 8 bases from J; bases unmatched to any gene: 3. Germline CDR1 and CDR2: MNHEY and SVGAGI. This CDR3 comprises 14 residues.

This chain joins TRBV24-1 and TRBJ2-5, with TRBD2 identical over 13 bases. The V segment lost 2 bases and the J segment 5 bases; nucleotides outside the gene matches: 10. The CDR3 totals 18 residues. Germline assignment: CDR1 KGHDR and CDR2 SFDVKD. DNA for the CDR3: TGTGCCACCAGTGATTCTAAGACTAGCGGGGGGACTTACGAGACCCAGTACTTC. This encodes CATSDSKTSGGTYETQYF.

In DNA, the CDR3 is TGCGCCAGCAGCGTGCCGGGGCTAGCGGGAGGTGTAGAAGAGCAGTTCTTC. This translates into CASSVPGLAGGVEEQFF. The rearrangement links TRBV5-1 to TRBJ2-1; 11 positions agree with TRBD2. Germline-derived CDR1 and CDR2 are SGHRS and YFSETQ. The CDR3 contains 17 residues. Trimming took 4 bases from V and 10 from J; bases not matched to a gene: 16.

The chain links TRBV19 to TRBJ1-5; TRBD1 matches at 8 bases. The CDR3 spans 13 residues. Trimming cost V 9 bases and J 5 bases; bases outside gene matches: 6. Germline CDR1 and CDR2: LNHDA and SQIVND (reference sequence). The CDR3 reads CASEGRGHQPQHF. The CDR3 DNA follows: TGTGCCAGCGAGGGCAGGGGGCATCAGCCCCAGCATTTT.

This clone came up once. The chain carries TRBV25-1 and TRBJ1-1; no firm D call. The CDR3 runs 12 residues. The germline V gene encodes CDR1 MGHDK and CDR2 SYGVNS. Between the trimmed V and J ends, which lost 1 base and 10 bases, there was a span of 10 bases. The CDR3 loop reads CASSEFETTAFF. DNA of the CDR3: TGTGCCAGCAGTGAATTCGAGACAACAGCTTTCTTT.

The V and J genes are TRBV19 and TRBJ2-1; D is unresolved. The CDR3 covers 14 residues. The germline V gene encodes CDR1 LNHDA and CDR2 SQIVND (reference sequence). The V end lost 3 bases, the J end lost 6 bases, and 12 bases lay between the germline ends. The CDR3 loop reads CASSIYAGTNEQFF. Written as DNA, the CDR3 is TGTGCCAGTAGTATTTACGCCGGAACCAATGAGCAGTTCTTC.

This chain joins TRBV19 and TRBJ1-6; 7 nucleotides align to TRBD1. The CDR3 totals 19 residues. Germline CDR1 reads LNHDA; CDR2 reads SQIVND (reference sequence). Trimming at V came to 9 bases and at J to 5 bases, leaving 22 bases not matched to a gene. This CDR3 reads CARRPGPGLRDRDNSPLHF. The DNA for the CDR3 is TGTGCCAGGCGTCCGGGGCCGGGCCTCCGGGACAGAGATAATTCACCCCTCCACTTT.

In this sample, this clone turned up a few times. In nucleotides, the CDR3 is TGTGCCAGCAGATCCCGTGGAGGCTACACAGATACGCAGTATTTT. It yields the protein CASRSRGGYTDTQYF. The chain combines TRBV5-8 with TRBJ2-3; D perhaps matches TRBD2 (5 bases). CDR1 and CDR2 (germline): SGHTS, YDEGEE. The CDR3 is 15 amino acids. The germline V and J ends were trimmed by 5 bases and 2 bases, with 15 bases remaining between them.

This chain joins TRBV10-2 and TRBJ1-5, with D possibly matching TRBD1 (6 bases). CDR3 length: 15 amino acids. Germline V gene data show CDR1 as WSHSY and CDR2 as SAAADI. With 4 bases removed from V and 6 bases from J, the gap between germline ends came to 16 bases. The DNA of the CDR3 is TGCGCCAGCAGTGGAGCCGGGGGCGGGGGTCAGCCCCAGCATTTT. This sequence encodes CASSGAGGGGQPQHF.

This chain joins TRBV4-2 and TRBJ1-1, with TRBD1 matching 7 bases. The trim removed 3 bases at V and 3 bases at J, leaving 10 bases unmatched. The length of the CDR3 is 16 residues. Per germline, CDR1 LGHNA and CDR2 YNFKEQ. In nucleotides, the CDR3 is TGTGCCAGCAGCCAGAGACGACAGGGCTGGGACACTGAAGCTTTCTTT. Translation gives CASSQRRQGWDTEAFF.

This chain joins TRBV2 and TRBJ1-3; D is ambiguous. Germline CDR1 SNHLY, CDR2 FYNNEI. The CDR3 runs to 14 residues. Trimming took off 4 bases at V and 0 bases at J, with 7 bases between the two ends. Here the CDR3 reads CASSVPSSGNTIYF. The CDR3, as DNA: TGTGCCAGCAGTGTTCCGTCCTCTGGAAACACCATATATTTT.

The chain joins TRBV7-2 to TRBJ2-3, with D uncertain. Trimming cost V 1 base and J 6 bases, with 11 bases left between them. CDR1 SGHTA and CDR2 FQGNSA come from the germline V gene. This CDR3 region has 14 residues. DNA of the CDR3: TGTGCCAGCAGCTTAGGGGGATATTCGGATACGCAGTATTTT. It yields the protein CASSLGGYSDTQYF.

This clone was detected ten times or more. The rearrangement joins TRBV19 to TRBJ1-5; no reliable D call. The V end was cut by 3 bases, the J end by 6 bases, with 9 bases between. Germline lookup yields CDR1 LNHDA and CDR2 SQIVND (reference sequence). There are 13 residues in the CDR3. The CDR3 is CASSMLVVQPQHF. The CDR3 coding sequence is TGTGCCAGTAGTATGCTGGTGGTTCAGCCCCAGCATTTT.

The chain couples TRBV30 to TRBJ1-4; no clear D. Germline V gene data show CDR1 as GTSNPN and CDR2 as SVGIG (reference sequence). The CDR3 is 15 residues long. Trimming removed 3 bases at V and 10 bases at J, with 21 bases between. The CDR3 sequence is CAWSPMDWDKGKLFF. The CDR3 nucleotides read TGTGCCTGGAGCCCAATGGACTGGGATAAAGGAAAACTGTTTTTT.

The CDR3, as DNA: TGTGCCAGCAGCGCGGGACTTTCCAGCTCCTACGAGCAGTACTTC. It translates to CASSAGLSSSYEQYF. The chain carries TRBV9 and TRBJ2-7, with TRBD2 as a possible D gene (6 bases). The CDR3 has 15 amino acids. CDR1 and CDR2 from the germline V gene are SGDLS and YYNGEE. The ends were cut back, 3 bases at V and 0 bases at J, with 13 bases in the middle.

The chain has TRBV27 and TRBJ2-3, with a possible D match to TRBD2 (6 bases). In germline, CDR1 is MNHEY, CDR2 SMNVEV (reference sequence). Trimming removed 7 bases at V and 6 bases at J, with 20 bases between. This CDR3 comprises 15 residues. The CDR3 spells CASTRVGGEADTQYF. As DNA, the CDR3 is TGTGCCAGCACCCGGGTGGGGGGTGAAGCGGATACGCAGTATTTT.

This chain joins TRBV7-9 and TRBJ2-3; 9 nucleotides align to TRBD2. Germline-derived CDR1 and CDR2 are SEHNR and FQNEAQ (reference sequence). The V gene end was trimmed by 5 bases and the J gene end by 6 bases; junction bases not matched to a gene: 9. This CDR3 is 15 amino acids long. The CDR3 DNA reads TGTGCCAGCAGCCGCGGGGGGGCTTCGTCCGATACGCAGTATTTT. The encoded protein is CASSRGGASSDTQYF.

The V call is TRBV4-1, the J call TRBJ2-5; D is perhaps TRBD2 (5 bases). Trimming shortened V by 0 bases and J by 3 bases, and 5 bases separated the two germline ends. Per germline, CDR1 MGHRA and CDR2 YSYEKL. The CDR3 spans 13 residues. The CDR3 DNA is TGCGCCAGCAGCCAAGAGCGGGAAGAGACCCAGTACTTC. Its protein is CASSQEREETQYF.

The chain recombines TRBV7-9 with TRBJ1-5, with 7 positions matching TRBD1. The CDR3 is made up of 15 amino acids. Germline CDR1 is SEHNR and CDR2 is FQNEAQ (reference sequence). V dropped 5 bases and J dropped 4; count of bases not matched to a gene: 8. CDR3 in amino acids: CASSTDREWNQPQHF. In DNA form, the CDR3 reads TGTGCCAGCAGCACTGACAGGGAGTGGAATCAGCCCCAGCATTTT.